Following are 15 T cell receptor beta chains from one sample sequenced in a study of PD-1 blockade in classical Hodgkin lymphoma. Sequenced by immunoSEQ multiplex PCR; TCRdb stores in-frame clones only, minus some. The table shows roughly 50,000 clones, with around 90% occurring only once. Sample time point: cycle 4 day 1 (C4D1), after 6 weeks of nivolumab. Brentuximab vedotin exposure varied among the patients, all of whom had relapsed after autologous stem cell transplantation. Sequencing was performed on peripheral blood mononuclear cells (PBMCs), taken before the fourth cycle of nivolumab. All receptors derive from a human donor with classical Hodgkin lymphoma.

This sequence joins TRBV2 and TRBJ2-7; 7 nucleotides match TRBD1. This CDR3 region has 13 residues. Trimming cost V 6 bases and J 3 bases; bases outside gene matches: 5. Germline lookup yields CDR1 SNHLY and CDR2 FYNNEI. The DNA for the CDR3 is TGTGCCAGCAGGGGGGACAGCCTCTACGAGCAGTACTTC. Translated, it gives CASRGDSLYEQYF.

The rearrangement links TRBV18 to TRBJ2-5; 12 bases fit TRBD2. With 0 bases clipped from V and 4 bases from J, the junction kept 3 bases outside the gene matches. The CDR3 extends over 16 amino acids. Germline CDR1 KGHSH, CDR2 LQKENI. This CDR3 reads CASSPPPSGRGETQYF. The CDR3 nucleotides are TGTGCCAGCTCACCACCCCCTAGCGGGAGGGGAGAGACCCAGTACTTC.

The chain has TRBV7-2 and TRBJ1-5; TRBD1 aligns across 11 bases. The J call may be in error: the DNA end matches TRBJ2-3 better. CDR1 SGHTA and CDR2 FQGNSA come from the germline V gene. The CDR3 sequence is 15 residues long. Written as DNA, the CDR3 is TGTGCCAGCAGCCCCGGACAGGGGGCCAATCAGCCCCAGTATTTT. It translates to CASSPGQGANQPQYF.

V is TRBV25-1 and J is TRBJ2-3; a possible D gene is TRBD2 (5 bases). Germline CDR1 reads MGHDK; CDR2 reads SYGVNS. The CDR3 covers 14 residues. Between the trimmed V and J ends, which lost 5 bases and 1 base, there was a span of 10 bases. The CDR3 region has the DNA TGTGCCAGCAGTTGGCGGGTCCGCACAGATACGCAGTATTTT. This translates into CASSWRVRTDTQYF.

The chain recombines TRBV10-1 with TRBJ2-7; unclear D gene. Germline-derived CDR1 and CDR2 are WNHNN and SYGVQD (reference sequence). The CDR3 sequence is 13 residues long. V gave up 3 bases and J gave up 3 bases, with 9 bases separating them. As DNA, the CDR3 is TGCGCCAGCAGTGAACTGATACACTACGAGCAGTACTTC. Protein: CASSELIHYEQYF.

This clone turned up a few times. The chain combines TRBV7-4 with TRBJ2-7, with 7 bases identical to TRBD1. CDR3 length: 14 amino acids. The germline gives CDR1 SGHVT, CDR2 SQSDAQ. The trim removed 5 bases at V and 1 base at J, leaving 5 bases unmatched. The CDR3 sequence is CASSLKDRSYEQYF. The CDR3 nucleotides read TGTGCCAGCAGCCTAAAGGACAGGTCCTACGAGCAGTACTTC.

The CDR3 loop reads CAWSVLGSPNEKLFF. The CDR3 nucleotides read TGTGCCTGGAGTGTACTAGGCAGCCCTAATGAAAAACTGTTTTTT. V gene TRBV30 combines with J gene TRBJ1-4, with D hard to call. Between the trimmed V and J ends, which lost 0 bases and 3 bases, there was a span of 11 bases. CDR1 and CDR2 from the germline V gene are GTSNPN and SVGIG (reference sequence). This CDR3 region has 15 residues.

This clone showed up just once. This chain connects TRBV12-5 to TRBJ1-5; no reliable D call. Between the trimmed V and J ends, which lost 4 bases and 5 bases, there was a span of 9 bases. The length of the CDR3 is 13 residues. CDR1 and CDR2 (germline): LGHNT, FRNRAP. The CDR3 here is CASGSNPDQPQHF. The CDR3 coding sequence is TGTGCTAGTGGTTCCAACCCAGATCAGCCCCAGCATTTT.

The chain uses TRBV18 and TRBJ1-2, with D unresolved. Trimming cost V 1 base and J 0 bases, with 15 bases left between them. Germline CDR1 reads KGHSH; CDR2 reads LQKENI. The CDR3 runs 17 residues. In DNA, the CDR3 is TGTGCCAGCTCACCACTGGCGTTAGGACGAACTAACTATGGCTACACCTTC. This translates into CASSPLALGRTNYGYTF.

The rearrangement uses TRBV6-1 and TRBJ1-1, with D unresolved. Trimming pared 1 base from V and 10 bases from J, leaving 13 bases between. Germline values: CDR1 MNHNS, CDR2 SASEGT. The CDR3 spans 13 residues. The CDR3 is CASSEGPGSRAFF. The CDR3 nucleotides are TGTGCCAGCAGTGAAGGTCCGGGGAGCAGAGCTTTCTTT.

The chain couples TRBV12-2 to TRBJ2-7; the table's D call, TRBD1, was not checked against the DNA. TRBV12-2 is termed a pseudogene. There are 16 residues in the CDR3. This chain's CDR3 is CASRLEMGQFLGEQYF. The CDR3 DNA reads TGTGCAAGTCGCTTAGAGATGGGGCAGTTTTTGGGGGAGCAGTACTTC.

This sequence joins TRBV7-2 and TRBJ2-4; possibly TRBD2 for D (5 bases). CDR1 is SGHTA, CDR2 FQGNSA, per germline. Trimming left V 5 bases short and J 10 bases short, with 15 bases between. The length of the CDR3 is 13 residues. The CDR3 region has the DNA TGTGCCAGCAGCCCCCGGAATGGGGAGATTCAGTACTTC. Translating gives CASSPRNGEIQYF.

This clone was seen once. V gene TRBV4-1 combines with J gene TRBJ2-5, with D perhaps being TRBD1 or TRBD2 (6 bases each). The CDR3 totals 18 residues. V was cut by 0 bases and J by 3 bases, with 20 bases left in between. Germline V gives CDR1 MGHRA, CDR2 YSYEKL. DNA of the CDR3: TGCGCCAGCAGCCAAGAGACCAGGGGTGGTGGCGGGGAAGAGACCCAGTACTTC. Protein sequence: CASSQETRGGGGEETQYF.

This clone was detected a few times. The chain joins TRBV9 to TRBJ1-1; TRBD1 is a possible D gene (6 bases). The CDR3 extends over 14 amino acids. V was pared by 0 bases and J by 7 bases, with 13 bases between. Germline assignment: CDR1 SGDLS and CDR2 YYNGEE. CDR3 protein: CASSVVGGANEAFF. The CDR3 bases are TGTGCCAGCAGCGTAGTTGGGGGCGCGAATGAAGCTTTCTTT.

V gene TRBV6-1 combines with J gene TRBJ1-5; 7 bases fit TRBD1. CDR3 size: 13 residues. Germline V gives CDR1 MNHNS, CDR2 SASEGT. Trimming removed 5 bases from V and 11 bases from J; junction bases left unmatched: 9. The DNA of the CDR3 is TGTGCCAGCAGTCCGATCGGACAGGCCGCCCAGCATTTT. Translation: CASSPIGQAAQHF.